This T cell receptor beta chain was documented in a study of T-cell memory formation after mild COVID-19. Study-wide context: TCR clusters mostly belonged to single donors. Notes on the study in general: There were some responding clones in pre-infection memory, which suggested that cross-reactive memory had joined. CM and EM subsets held most contracting CD4+ clones; EMRA held CD8+ ones.

TCRalpha and TCRbeta libraries used 5'RACE with constant-segment primers and UMIs. TCRdb re-analysed the 5' RACE reads in MiXCR, keeping a single row per CDR3 protein. Of 550,000 to 650,000 distinct CDR3 sequences in the sample, roughly a sixth were seen once. This clonotype was observed at least ten times. Its antigen is not known. The junction shows a germline mismatch at one end, possibly a read error. Per the germline V gene, CDR1 is MGHRA and CDR2 is YSYEKL. The CDR3 sequence is 13 residues long. The chain joins TRBV4-1 to TRBJ2-5, with D maybe TRBD1 (6 bases). The specimen sequenced was PBMCs or a T cell subset sorted from them (not recorded which). The clonotype was recovered from an adult woman who had mild COVID-19 (a few samples of this study predate the infection). Cell type and time point are not known. This CDR3 is CASSQGMGETQYF. CDR3 nucleotide sequence: TGTGCCAGCAGTCAGGGGATGGGAGAGACCCAGTACTTC.